This T cell receptor (beta chain) came from a study of blood T cell repertoires in COVID-19. Background on the study: The United States, Italy and Spain were the sources of the acute and convalescent COVID-19 samples. In each case, the material was cDNA or gDNA derived from T cells, B-cell-depleted T cells, or PBMCs.

The germline gives CDR1 SNHLY, CDR2 FYNNEI. V lost 3 bases to trimming and J lost 7 bases, with 13 bases between them. The CDR3 length is 15 residues. Methods used by the authors: Amplified reference gene primers provided the basis for estimating nucleated cell counts. Clones were read by immunoSEQ multiplex PCR, and TCRdb kept only the in-frame ones, dropping some. That table gives V, J and clone size, and the DNA gave D and trimming. Among 30,000 or so clones, around 85% were seen once, and the ten largest hold about 24%. The sequence was obtained from a human donor with active COVID-19. The donor label of this sample is uncertain. The J gene is TRBJ1-6, the V gene TRBV2, with D perhaps matching TRBD1 (6 bases). The sample was peripheral blood. CDR3 DNA: TGTGCCAGCAGTGAGAGGGACACCCGCAATTCACCCCTCCACTTT. Translation: CASSERDTRNSPLHF. Based on the CDR3 plus reference TRBV2 and TRBJ1-6, the full variable domain is EPEVTQTPSHQVTQMGQEVILRCVPISNHLYFYWYRQILGQKVEFLVSFYNNEISEKSEIFDDQFSVERPDGSNFTLKIRSTKLEDSAMYFCASSERDTRNSPLHFGNGTRLTVT.